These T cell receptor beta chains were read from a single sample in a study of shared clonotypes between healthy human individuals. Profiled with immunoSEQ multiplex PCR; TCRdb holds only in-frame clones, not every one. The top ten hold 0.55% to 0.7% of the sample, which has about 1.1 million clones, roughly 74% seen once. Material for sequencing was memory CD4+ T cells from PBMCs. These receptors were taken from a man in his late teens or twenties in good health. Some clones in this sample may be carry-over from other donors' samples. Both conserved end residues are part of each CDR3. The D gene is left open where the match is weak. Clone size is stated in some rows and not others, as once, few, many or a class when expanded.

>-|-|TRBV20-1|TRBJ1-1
CSAPPVREAFF
TGCAGTGCTCCCCCGGTCCGGGAAGCTTTCTTT
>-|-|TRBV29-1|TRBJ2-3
CSVESGYTQYF
TGCAGCGTTGAAAGCGGCTATACGCAGTATTTT
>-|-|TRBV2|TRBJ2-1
CASKGLSFLRDAYNEQFF
TGTGCCAGCAAAGGCCTTTCCTTTCTTCGGGACGCTTACAATGAGCAGTTCTTC
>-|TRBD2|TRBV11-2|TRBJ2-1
CASSFETSGTAEQFF
TGTGCCAGCAGCTTTGAGACTAGCGGGACGGCTGAGCAGTTCTTC
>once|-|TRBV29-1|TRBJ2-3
CSVDGGRGTDTQYF
TGCAGCGTTGATGGCGGGCGTGGCACAGATACGCAGTATTTT
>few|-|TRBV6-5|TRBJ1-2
CASTEGGGGYGYTF
TGTGCCAGCACCGAAGGTGGGGGTGGGTATGGCTACACCTTC
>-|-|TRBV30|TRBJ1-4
CAYRRTLTNEKLFF
TGTGCCTATCGAAGGACACTCACTAATGAAAAACTGTTTTTT
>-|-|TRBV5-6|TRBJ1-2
CASSLGVSGGYTF
TGTGCCAGCAGCCTCGGGGTATCTGGTGGCTACACCTTC
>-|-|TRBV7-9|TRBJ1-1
CASSSTKNTEAFF
TGTGCCAGCAGCTCCACGAAGAACACTGAAGCTTTCTTT
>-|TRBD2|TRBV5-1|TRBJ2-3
CASSFGQLAGEGTDTQYF
TGCGCCAGCAGCTTCGGACAGCTAGCGGGAGAGGGCACAGATACGCAGTATTTT
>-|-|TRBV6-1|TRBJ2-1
CASSPAVLSNEQFF
TGTGCCAGCAGTCCGGCCGTCCTCAGCAATGAGCAGTTCTTC
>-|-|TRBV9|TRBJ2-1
CASSVRAGIGNEQFF
TGTGCCAGCAGCGTAAGGGCAGGCATTGGCAATGAGCAGTTCTTC